Included here is one TCR beta chain sequence, with context. CDR1 and CDR2 from the germline V gene are LGHNA and YNFKEQ. This CDR3 has 18 residues. The trim removed 0 bases at V and 4 bases at J, leaving 13 bases unmatched. This sample was included in a study of blood T cell repertoires in COVID-19. Study as a whole: The origin of the acute and convalescent COVID-19 samples was the United States, Italy and Spain. Sources were T cells, B-cell-depleted T cells, or PBMCs; the material itself was cDNA or gDNA.

In the study's own analysis: Nucleated cell number was recorded as an estimate derived from reference gene primer amplification. Only in-frame clones appear in the TCRdb table, and some are missing; sequencing was by immunoSEQ multiplex PCR. V, J and clone size reflect that table, while D and trimming were determined from the DNA. The data contain about 63,000 clones, 79% of them singletons. This TCR was sampled from a human donor in a cohort sampled during active COVID-19. Input material: peripheral blood. The rearrangement links TRBV4-2 to TRBJ1-2; 8 nucleotides agree with TRBD1. The CDR3 sequence: CASSQDRSLTGASYGYTF. The CDR3 nucleotides are TGTGCCAGCAGCCAAGACAGGAGTCTGACAGGGGCAAGCTATGGCTACACCTTC.